Each of the 10 T cell receptor beta chains below was sequenced from the same sample in a study of blood T cell repertoires in COVID-19. The table came from immunoSEQ multiplex PCR; TCRdb's copy has only in-frame clones and leaves some out. The sample includes about 380,000 clones, about 80% of them seen just once. Sample: peripheral blood. These receptors came from a human donor with acute or convalescent COVID-19. The donor label of this sample is uncertain.

The chain couples TRBV11-2 to TRBJ2-1; 8 bases align to TRBD1. CDR3 size: 14 residues. V trimming: 5 bases; J trimming: 6 bases; junction bases outside the gene matches: 6. The germline CDR1 and CDR2 sequences are SGHAT and FQNNGV. CDR3 sequence reads: CASSNGQGANEQFF. The CDR3 DNA reads TGTGCCAGCAGCAATGGACAGGGTGCCAATGAGCAGTTCTTC.

The V gene is TRBV3-1 (or the pseudogene TRBV3-2), the J gene TRBJ1-1; TRBD1 agrees at 12 bases. Germline trimming cut 1 base from V and 2 bases from J; bases unmatched to any gene: 5. Germline-derived CDR1 and CDR2 are LGHDT and YNNKEL (reference sequence). The CDR3 loop spans 17 amino acids. The CDR3 DNA reads as TGTGCCAGCAGCCAAGGGGACAGGGGGCGAGTCAACACTGAAGCTTTCTTT. Its translation is CASSQGDRGRVNTEAFF.

The chain recombines TRBV18 with TRBJ2-1; weak D call: TRBD2 (5 bases). This CDR3 has 13 residues. From germline, CDR1 is KGHSH and CDR2 LQKENI. Between the trimmed V and J ends, which lost 1 base and 15 bases, there was a span of 16 bases. The CDR3: CASSPLEETGMFF. The CDR3 coding sequence is TGTGCCAGCTCACCACTGGAGGAGACCGGTATGTTCTTC.

The chain joins TRBV5-1 to TRBJ1-2; maybe TRBD1 (5 bases). The CDR3 has 14 amino acids. V lost 0 bases to trimming and J lost 2 bases, with 8 bases between them. From germline, CDR1 is SGHRS and CDR2 YFSETQ. The CDR3 here is CASSLEGSNYGYTF. CDR3 coding DNA: TGCGCCAGCAGCTTGGAGGGGTCCAACTATGGCTACACCTTC.

The J gene is TRBJ1-4, the V gene TRBV3-1 (or the pseudogene TRBV3-2); D is possibly TRBD1 (5 bases). Looked up from germline, CDR1 is LGHDT and CDR2 is YNNKEL (reference sequence). With 2 bases removed from V and 1 base from J, the gap between germline ends came to 8 bases. This CDR3 spans 15 amino acids. CDR3 in amino acids: CASSQLGQTNEKLFF. The CDR3 region has the DNA TGTGCCAGCAGCCAATTAGGACAAACTAATGAAAAACTGTTTTTT.

The chain links TRBV29-1 to TRBJ2-1; 9 nucleotides agree with TRBD1. There are 14 residues in the CDR3. Trimming at V came to 7 bases and at J to 0 bases, leaving 4 bases not matched to a gene. From germline, CDR1 is SQVTM and CDR2 ANQGSEA. Here the CDR3 reads CSATGGSSYNEQFF. DNA for the CDR3: TGCAGCGCTACAGGGGGCAGCTCCTACAATGAGCAGTTCTTC.

J is TRBJ2-1 and V is TRBV7-9; 8 nucleotides match TRBD2. V was clipped by 5 bases and J by 6 bases; unmatched bases: 3. This CDR3 region has 13 residues. Germline V lookup: CDR1 SEHNR, CDR2 FQNEAQ (reference sequence). This chain's CDR3 is CASSDGTSNEQFF. CDR3 sequence (DNA): TGTGCCAGCAGCGACGGGACTAGCAATGAGCAGTTCTTC.

This clone was recorded once. The chain is built from TRBV19 and TRBJ1-1; 7 bases are a match to TRBD1. V lost 2 bases and J lost 0; bases outside the gene matches: 3. The CDR3 spans 15 residues. CDR1 is LNHDA and CDR2 is SQIVND in the germline V gene (reference sequence). CDR3 DNA: TGTGCCAGTAGTATAACGGACAGGATGAACACTGAAGCTTTCTTT. It yields the protein CASSITDRMNTEAFF.

The chain joins TRBV10-3 to TRBJ1-1; 7 bases are shared with TRBD1. There are 13 residues in the CDR3. The junction had 6 bases not matched to a gene; V was cut back by 5 bases and J by 6 bases. Germline values: CDR1 ENHRY, CDR2 SYGVKD. The CDR3 DNA is TGTGCCATCAGTTACGAAACAGGGGCTGAAGCTTTCTTT. Translation: CAISYETGAEAFF.

The table lists this clone with a count of one. The J gene is TRBJ1-1, the V gene TRBV27; TRBD1 might be the D (5 bases). The V gene's germline CDR1 is MNHEY and CDR2 SMNVEV (reference sequence). The ends were cut back, 5 bases at V and 5 bases at J, with 15 bases in the middle. This CDR3 is built from 14 residues. CDR3 protein: CASSPQGKRTEAFF. The CDR3 DNA sequence: TGTGCCAGCAGTCCCCAGGGTAAGAGAACTGAAGCTTTCTTT.